The rows below give T cell receptor beta chains drawn from one sample of a study of regulatory T cells in long-lasting Graves disease. TCRdb reprocessed the multiplex PCR reads via MiXCR and lists one record per CDR3 protein. This table has around 500,000 distinct CDR3 sequences, 15% to 20% appearing once. The data also belong to a second study, concerning T cells in Graves' hyperthyroidism and ophthalmopathy.

The sample was peripheral blood mononuclear cells (PBMCs), taken at new diagnosis, from a patient treated with antithyroid drugs. Source of these receptors: a woman aged 35-60 years with Graves disease. The CDR3 runs from the conserved cysteine through the conserved F or W. Each record gives: J gene, V gene, CDR3 protein.

>TRBJ1-5|TRBV10-3
CAISGGETLQPQHF
>TRBJ1-3|TRBV5-1
CASSFGTQGGNTIYF
>TRBJ2-7|TRBV6-1
CASSEAGPPTYEQYF
>TRBJ1-5|TRBV20-1
CSALDSAIQPQHF
>TRBJ2-1|TRBV15
CATSRAQASYNEQFF
>TRBJ2-7|TRBV12-3/TRBV12-4
CASSFGGPTSYEQYF
>TRBJ2-7|TRBV7-9
CASSPPGATYEQYF
>TRBJ1-6|TRBV6-2/TRBV6-3
CASSSYRGSSYNSPLHF
>TRBJ1-1|TRBV12-3/TRBV12-4
CASSHTGRNTEAFF
>TRBJ1-6|TRBV15
CATSRDPQGGNSPLHF
>TRBJ1-5|TRBV29-1
CSVEDQGANQPQHF
>TRBJ2-5|TRBV13
CASSFGQEETQYF
>TRBJ2-2|TRBV4-1
CASSQGTGGAPAGELFF
>TRBJ2-3|TRBV11-2
CASSLGGGAVDTQYF
>TRBJ2-2|TRBV20-1
CSARDPDRELFF
>TRBJ1-5|TRBV2
CASSGVGGGVLQHF
>TRBJ2-6|TRBV5-1
CASSSTTGQLTGANVLTF
>TRBJ1-5|TRBV12-3/TRBV12-4
CASKQDNQPQHF
>TRBJ1-2|TRBV19
CASSMDRGHSTYGYTF
>TRBJ2-3|TRBV12-3/TRBV12-4
CASTFSGGPTDTQYF
>TRBJ1-5|TRBV28
CASSLTRSQHF
>TRBJ1-5|TRBV4-1
CASSQERVGESNQPQHF